The 17 T cell receptor beta chains below were found in one sample sequenced in a study of CD4 and CD8 cells across lung adenocarcinoma regions. Each CDR3 protein gets one entry after TCRdb re-called the PCR reads with MiXCR. The sample consists of around 23,000 distinct CDR3 sequences, around 53% of them appearing once. Sequencing was done on a sample of CD8+ T cells from the center of a lung tumor. The receptor set was obtained from a male donor with lung adenocarcinoma. The CD4 and CD8 labels of this study may be unreliable.

This clonotype was counted a few times. At one end the junction does not follow the germline gene, possibly because of a read error. The chain couples TRBV10-1 to TRBJ2-3; D is unresolved. The CDR3 runs 14 residues. The germline CDR1 and CDR2 sequences are WNHNN and SYGVQD (reference sequence). The CDR3 spells CAGSGGRDTDTQYF. Here the CDR3 DNA reads TGCGCGGGCAGTGGCGGCCGTGACACAGATACGCAGTACTTT.

This clonotype was recorded at least ten times. V gene TRBV20-1 combines with J gene TRBJ2-1, with 10 bases fitting TRBD1. The V gene's germline CDR1 is DFQATT and CDR2 SNEGSKA (reference sequence). This CDR3 has 14 amino acids. After removal of 5 bases from V and 8 bases from J, the junction contained 9 bases not matched to a gene. The chain's CDR3 is CSAPDRGRFDEQFF. The CDR3 bases are TGCAGTGCTCCCGACAGGGGGCGGTTCGATGAGCAGTTCTTC.

This clonotype was counted many times. This sequence joins TRBV30 and TRBJ2-5; 13 nucleotides match TRBD2. The tail of the sequence fits TRBJ2-7 better, so the J call may be wrong. Germline V gene sequence: CDR1 GTSNPN, CDR2 SVGIG (reference sequence). This CDR3 contains 15 residues. CDR3 nucleotides: TGTGCCTGGGGACTAGCGGGAGCGAGGTATGGCGAGCAGTACTTC. As protein: CAWGLAGARYGEQYF.

This clonotype was counted once. The chain uses TRBV27 and TRBJ2-3; tentatively, D is TRBD1 or TRBD2 (5 bases each). This CDR3 region has 15 residues. Looked up from germline, CDR1 is MNHEY and CDR2 is SMNVEV (reference sequence). V lost 9 bases, J lost 5 bases, and 21 bases lay in between. In nucleotides, the CDR3 is TGTGCCAGGGGCAGAGGCTGCCGGGGCCAAGATACGCAGTATTTT. This translates into CARGRGCRGQDTQYF.

The rearrangement uses TRBV9 and TRBJ2-3; 9 nucleotides line up with TRBD1. Germline loops: CDR1 SGDLS, CDR2 YYNGEE. The CDR3 extends over 15 amino acids. V trimming: 4 bases; J trimming: 3 bases; junction bases outside the gene matches: 6. The CDR3 DNA reads TGTGCCAGCAGCACGACAGGGGGTGAGACAGATACGCAGTATTTT. This codes for CASSTTGGETDTQYF. Combining the CDR3 with reference TRBV9 and TRBJ2-3 gives the whole variable domain DSGVTQTPKHLITATGQRVTLRCSPRSGDLSVYWYQQSLDQGLQFLIQYYNGEERAKGNILERFSAQQFPDLHSELNLSSLELGDSALYFCASSTTGGETDTQYFGPGTRLTVL.

This clonotype was seen repeatedly, ten times or more. The V call is TRBV6-1, the J call TRBJ2-1, with 9 positions matching TRBD2. Germline values: CDR1 MNHNS, CDR2 SASEGT. Losses at the gene ends were 3 bases for V and 4 bases for J; bases not matched to a gene: 7. This CDR3 spans 16 amino acids. In DNA form, the CDR3 reads TGTGCCAGCAGTGATCCAGCGGGGGGCGGTTACAATGAGCAGTTCTTC. Translated: CASSDPAGGGYNEQFF.

For this clonotype: One end of the junction is discordant with germline, which a read error may explain. J is TRBJ2-1 and V is TRBV3-1; the match to TRBD2 covers 14 bases. The CDR3 runs to 16 residues. Germline V CDR1 and CDR2: LGHDT, YNNKEL (reference sequence). The DNA of the CDR3 is TGTGCCAGCAGCCGGACTAGCGGGAGGAAACACAATGAGCAGTTCTTT. It is translated as CASSRTSGRKHNEQFF.

This chain joins TRBV11-3 and TRBJ2-5; D perhaps matches TRBD2 (6 bases). Germline V gives CDR1 SGHNT, CDR2 YENEEA. V lost 5 bases, J lost 11 bases, and 24 bases lay in between. This CDR3 is 15 amino acids long. As DNA, the CDR3 is TGTGCCAGCAGCATAGGGGACTCCCCATCAGGCAAGCAGTACTTC. Its translation is CASSIGDSPSGKQYF.

This chain joins TRBV27 and TRBJ2-1; 11 positions agree with TRBD2. The end of the DNA fits TRBJ2-7 better, so the J call may be wrong. This CDR3 has 15 residues. CDR1 is MNHEY and CDR2 is SMNVEV in the germline V gene (reference sequence). The CDR3 spells CASSDTSGSTNEQYF. CDR3 nucleotide sequence: TGTGCCAGCAGCGATACTAGCGGGAGCACCAATGAGCAGTACTTC.

This clonotype was seen ten or more times. V is TRBV7-2 and J is TRBJ1-2, with 9 bases fitting TRBD1. The junction had 5 bases not matched to a gene; V was cut back by 2 bases and J by 4 bases. The germline gives CDR1 SGHTA, CDR2 FQGNSA. This CDR3 comprises 15 residues. The CDR3 nucleotides are TGTGCCAGCAGCTTAAGTAAGGGACAGGGCTATGGCTACACCTTC. Translated: CASSLSKGQGYGYTF. Complete variable domain (other parts from reference TRBV7-2 and TRBJ1-2): GAGVSQSPSNKVTEKGKDVELRCDPISGHTALYWYRQSLGQGLEFLIYFQGNSAPDKSGLPSDRFSAERTGGSVSTLTIQRTQQEDSAVYLCASSLSKGQGYGYTFGSGTRLTVV.

This chain joins TRBV10-3 and TRBJ2-3; D might be TRBD2 (5 bases). Gene TRBJ2-7 matches the end of the DNA better, so the J call may be wrong. CDR1 and CDR2 (germline): ENHRY, SYGVKD. The length of the CDR3 is 14 residues. CDR3 nucleotide sequence: TGTGCCATCGCAACTAGGTGGGCCAAAGACACGCAGTACTTC. Its translation is CAIATRWAKDTQYF.

The chain carries TRBV6-1 and TRBJ2-3; D could derive from TRBD1 or TRBD2 (5 bases each). Germline V gene data show CDR1 as MNHNS and CDR2 as SASEGT. This CDR3 spans 13 amino acids. V was trimmed by 9 bases and J by 5 bases, leaving 15 bases between them. CDR3 DNA: TGTGCCAGGGGGGTGCAGAACAAAGATACGCAGTATTTT. This translates into CARGVQNKDTQYF.

The J gene is TRBJ2-1, the V gene TRBV27, with D tentatively TRBD1 or TRBD2 (5 bases each). The J call is doubtful: the DNA matches TRBJ2-7 better. In germline, CDR1 is MNHEY, CDR2 SMNVEV (reference sequence). This CDR3 contains 13 residues. CDR3 DNA sequence: TGTGCCAGCAGTTTGGGCAGGGACCACGAGCAGTACTTC. It translates to CASSLGRDHEQYF.

Concerning this clonotype: This clone may be a read error of a much larger clone one base away. The chain recombines TRBV30 with TRBJ2-1; 7 bases align to TRBD2. The end of the DNA fits TRBJ2-7 better, so the J call may be wrong. This CDR3 has 14 residues. CDR1 and CDR2 (germline): GTSNPN, SVGIG (reference sequence). CDR3 loop: CAWSLEGGGYEQYF. The CDR3 coding sequence is TGTGCCTGGAGTTTGGAGGGCGGGGGATATGAGCAGTACTTC.

This clonotype was found many times. The V gene is TRBV7-3, the J gene TRBJ2-1; TRBD2 aligns across 12 bases. Germline CDR1 reads SGHTA; CDR2 reads FQGTGA. The CDR3 is made up of 15 amino acids. The trim removed 6 bases at V and 8 bases at J, leaving 8 bases unmatched. The CDR3 is CASRLLAGGSDEQFF. The CDR3 bases are TGTGCCAGCAGGTTACTAGCGGGAGGTTCGGATGAGCAGTTCTTC.

V gene TRBV6-5 combines with J gene TRBJ2-1; D may be TRBD1 (5 bases). Gene TRBJ2-2 matches the end of the DNA better, so the J call may be wrong. CDR1 and CDR2 (germline): MNHEY, SVGAGI. The CDR3 runs 15 residues. CDR3: CASSYLDTNTHELFF. CDR3 nucleotides: TGTGCCAGCAGTTACCTGGACACGAACACCCATGAGCTGTTTTTT.

This clonotype ranks as medium-sized (0.01 to 0.1%). The chain has TRBV6-1 and TRBJ2-1; 10 positions match TRBD2. The J call may be in error: the DNA end matches TRBJ2-7 better. This CDR3 spans 13 amino acids. Germline CDR1 and CDR2: MNHNS and SASEGT. The CDR3 sequence is CASTRTSGYEQYF. The CDR3 DNA reads as TGTGCCAGCACTAGGACTAGCGGCTACGAGCAGTACTTC.